This is a list of T cell receptor beta chains from one sample in a study of blood T cells in healthy people across ages. TCRdb passed the 5' RACE reads through MiXCR, listing each CDR3 protein once. The sample consists of hundreds of thousands of distinct CDR3 sequences, approximately 53% of them appearing once. Specimen: blood. The receptors come from a man aged 40-50 years in good health. Each CDR3 is given with its conserved first and last residue. Fields, in order: D gene, J gene, V gene, clone size, CDR3 DNA, CDR3 protein. The D gene is left open where the match is weak. Part of the rows lack a size; the others show once, few, many or a class for expanded clones.

- TRBJ2-1 TRBV12-3/TRBV12-4 many TGTGCCAGCAGTGTCGACAGACTCAATGAGCAGTTCTTC CASSVDRLNEQFF
TRBD2 TRBJ2-1 TRBV24-1 once TGTGCCACCAGTGACCCAGGACTAGCGGTAGAGAATGAGCAGTTCTTC CATSDPGLAVENEQFF
TRBD1 TRBJ2-1 TRBV2 - TGTGCCAGCAGCCTACCGGACAGGGGGTCGTTCTTC CASSLPDRGSFF
TRBD2 TRBJ2-7 TRBV20-1 - TGCAGTGCTAGAGGGGGGGGGGTCTACGAGCAGTACTTC CSARGGGVYEQYF
TRBD1 TRBJ2-7 TRBV9 few TGTGCCAGCAGCGCTGGACAGGGAAACTACGAGCAGTACTTC CASSAGQGNYEQYF
- TRBJ2-1 TRBV9 - TGTGCCAGCAGCGGAGAGGCCCCCGATGAGCAGTTCTTC CASSGEAPDEQFF
- TRBJ1-1 TRBV20-1 once TGCAGTGCTGGACGGAACACTGAAGCTTTCTTT CSAGRNTEAFF
TRBD1 TRBJ2-3 TRBV28 few TGTGCCAGCAGTTCTGGACAGGGGGGTAAGGCAGATACGCAGTATTTT CASSSGQGGKADTQYF
- TRBJ1-2 TRBV24-1 - TGTGCCACCAGTCCCCCGGAAGCGACTTACGCTGGCTACACCTTC CATSPPEATYAGYTF
- TRBJ2-7 TRBV11-3 - TGTGCCAGCAGCTTAGTGTCGGGAGACTACTACGAGCAGTACTTC CASSLVSGDYYEQYF
- TRBJ2-7 TRBV20-1 - TGCAGTGCCTCAGACGGGACCTACGAGCAGTACTTC CSASDGTYEQYF
- TRBJ2-5 TRBV13 - TGTGCCAGCAGCTCCCGGACGCCGCAAGAGACCCAGTACTTC CASSSRTPQETQYF
TRBD1 TRBJ1-2 TRBV28 - TGTGCCAGCAGTTCGGCGGGACAGGGTTACGGCTACACCTTC CASSSAGQGYGYTF
- TRBJ2-3 TRBV5-1 - TGCGCCAGCAGCTTAGAGCAGGCTTCTAGCACAGATACGCAGTATTTT CASSLEQASSTDTQYF
- TRBJ2-4 TRBV11-1 - TGTGCCAGCAGCTTAGCGAAGCCTCCCACAGCCAAAAACATTCAGTACTTC CASSLAKPPTAKNIQYF
TRBD1 TRBJ1-1 TRBV2 few TGTGCCGGCCAGGGTAAGACAGGGACTACCATGAACACTGAAGCTTTCTTT CAGQGKTGTTMNTEAFF
TRBD2 TRBJ2-1 TRBV20-1 - TGCAGTGCTAGAGGGATCGGCGGGAGGAGCTACAATGAGCAGTTCTTC CSARGIGGRSYNEQFF
TRBD2 TRBJ2-1 TRBV7-2 - TGTGCCAGCAGCTTGACTAGCGGGAGCTGGAATGAGCAGTTCTTC CASSLTSGSWNEQFF
- TRBJ2-7 TRBV28 few TGTGCCAGCAGTCCCCTCCGGACGGTTAACTACGAGCAGTACTTC CASSPLRTVNYEQYF
TRBD2 TRBJ2-5 TRBV20-1 few TGCAGTGCTAGAGATTATAGGAGCGGGAGTTTCCAAGAGACCCAGTACTTC CSARDYRSGSFQETQYF
- TRBJ2-1 TRBV7-3 few TGTGCCAGCAGCTCCGCCGCCAGGGGAGGAAGCTCCTACAATGAGCAGTTCTTC CASSSAARGGSSYNEQFF
- TRBJ2-3 TRBV5-1 few TGCGCCAGCAGCGCGGGATCGCGGTCGGAAGATACGCAGTATTTT CASSAGSRSEDTQYF
TRBD1 TRBJ1-2 TRBV25-1 - TGTGCCAGCAGTCACTACCGAGGGGGCACTAACTATGGCTACACCTTC CASSHYRGGTNYGYTF
- TRBJ1-2 TRBV12-3/TRBV12-4 - TGTGCCAGCACCGCAAAACGCGTACAGAACTATGGCTACACCTTC CASTAKRVQNYGYTF
- TRBJ2-7 TRBV5-1 few TGCGCCAGCAGCTTGGACGGGGGCAGGGTTTTACATGAGCAGTACTTC CASSLDGGRVLHEQYF
- TRBJ1-5 TRBV7-8 few TGTGCCAGCAGTAGAATACAGGGAAGTAAGCGGCAGCCCCAGCATTTT CASSRIQGSKRQPQHF
TRBD1 TRBJ1-1 TRBV3-1 - TGTGCCAGCAGCCAAGAGGCGAGGGGGCGTCGAAGGAACACTGAAGCTTTCTTT CASSQEARGRRRNTEAFF
- TRBJ1-5 TRBV7-9 once TGTGCCAGCAGCCCGGAGGGAGGAACAGGGAGGGTTTATAGCAATCAGCCCCAGCATTTT CASSPEGGTGRVYSNQPQHF
- TRBJ2-3 TRBV11-3 - TGTGCCAGCAGCTTATCACTGGGACTTAACACAGATACGCAGTATTTT CASSLSLGLNTDTQYF
TRBD2 TRBJ2-1 TRBV9 - TGTGCCAGCAGCCCCAGACTAGCGGGGGGTAGGTACAATGAGCAGTTCTTC CASSPRLAGGRYNEQFF
- TRBJ2-7 TRBV9 - TGTGCCAGCAGCGTAGGTCCGGGACCCTCGACTTACGAGCAGTACTTC CASSVGPGPSTYEQYF
- TRBJ1-2 TRBV9 - TGTGCCAGCAGCCCCCACCGTAGGGGACTTGACTATGGCTACACCTTC CASSPHRRGLDYGYTF
- TRBJ1-5 TRBV20-1 - TGCAGTGCAACCGGGACCCTGGGGAAAAGCAATCAGCCCCAGCATTTT CSATGTLGKSNQPQHF
- TRBJ2-7 TRBV7-9 - TGTGCCAGCAGCTTAGGACCAAACTACGAGCAGTACTTC CASSLGPNYEQYF
- TRBJ1-1 TRBV12-3/TRBV12-4 - TGTGCCAGCAGTGGGGGATCTCTTGTGAACACTGAAGCTTTCTTT CASSGGSLVNTEAFF
- TRBJ1-6 TRBV6-6 few TGTGCCAGCAGTTACAGCGGAGCGTCACCCCTCCACTTT CASSYSGASPLHF
- TRBJ2-1 TRBV20-1 - TGCAGTGCTAGGTCCGAGGGGGCCTACAATGAGCAGTTCTTC CSARSEGAYNEQFF
- TRBJ2-7 TRBV27 few TGTGCCAGCAGTTTATCCGTCGGCCTCTCCTACGAGCAGTACTTC CASSLSVGLSYEQYF
- TRBJ2-1 TRBV20-1 few TGCAGTGCGGAAACAGGGCAGGTTGAGCAGTTCTTC CSAETGQVEQFF
TRBD1 TRBJ2-5 TRBV12-3/TRBV12-4 once TGTGCCAGCAAACTCAGGGGGAAGGGGACCCAGTACTTC CASKLRGKGTQYF
- TRBJ2-7 TRBV7-3 - TGTGCCAGCAGCTTGTTGGGGGCCGAGCAGTACTTC CASSLLGAEQYF
- TRBJ2-1 TRBV5-1 few TGCGCCAGCAGCGTTGAGGGTTACAATGAGCAGTTCTTC CASSVEGYNEQFF
- TRBJ2-7 TRBV27 - TGTGCCAGCAGTTATGGCGCAGCGCGTGCCTACGAGCAGTACTTC CASSYGAARAYEQYF
- TRBJ1-1 TRBV12-3/TRBV12-4 - TGTGCCAGCAGCCCCTCCGATATGAACACTGAAGCTTTCTTT CASSPSDMNTEAFF
TRBD2 TRBJ2-1 TRBV20-1 - TGCAGTGCTAGTCCGATAGCGGGGGGCCCCTACAATGAGCAGTTCTTC CSASPIAGGPYNEQFF
- TRBJ2-3 TRBV2 - TGTGCCAGCAGTGCCCCCATCAGCACAGATACGCAGTATTTT CASSAPISTDTQYF
- TRBJ2-5 TRBV5-4 - TGTGCCAGCAGCTTGGGTACAGGGACGGGTGAGCAGTACTTC CASSLGTGTGEQYF